The 6 T cell receptor beta chains below all came from one sample that was sequenced in a study of cytomegalovirus exposure and HLA in healthy donors. PCR employed 60 Vbeta and 13 Jbeta primers. TCRdb keeps only in-frame clones here, not all; method: immunoSEQ multiplex PCR. The sample gives around 190,000 clones, around 80% of which show up once; approximately 0.73% is in the top ten. Input material: PBMCs. The receptor set was obtained from a woman in her 40s in good health and CMV-seronegative.

The J gene is TRBJ1-2, the V gene TRBV6-1; TRBD1 aligns across 9 bases. The germline V gene has CDR1 MNHNS and CDR2 SASEGT. The CDR3 runs 15 residues. The ends lost 1 base at V and 4 bases at J; junction bases unmatched: 4. For the CDR3, the DNA is TGTGCCAGCAGTGAAGGGGGGACAGGGATCTATGGCTACACCTTC. Its translation is CASSEGGTGIYGYTF.

This chain uses TRBV4-1 with TRBJ2-3; perhaps TRBD1 as D (7 bases). V gave up 2 bases and J gave up 2 bases, with 11 bases separating them. CDR1 is MGHRA and CDR2 is YSYEKL in the germline V gene. The CDR3 spans 15 residues. The CDR3 nucleotides are TGCGCCAGCAGCCAACAGGGGGGCTTCACAGATACGCAGTATTTT. It is translated as CASSQQGGFTDTQYF.

J is TRBJ1-3 and V is TRBV7-8, with 8 nucleotides matching TRBD1. The V gene end was trimmed by 5 bases and the J gene end by 1 base; junction bases not matched to a gene: 4. The CDR3 runs 15 residues. Germline V gene sequence: CDR1 SGHVS, CDR2 FQNEAQ. The CDR3 DNA is TGTGCCAGCAGCCACAGGACAGGGTCTGGAAACACCATATATTTT. Protein product: CASSHRTGSGNTIYF. The entire variable domain, with the rest obtained from reference TRBV7-8 and TRBJ1-3, is as follows: GAGVSQSPRYKVAKRGQDVALRCDPISGHVSLFWYQQALGQGPEFLTYFQNEAQLDKSGLPSDRFFAERPEGSVSTLKIQRTQQEDSAVYLCASSHRTGSGNTIYFGEGSWLTVV.

This chain joins TRBV6-5 and TRBJ2-2; TRBD2 matches 11 bases. The CDR3 length is 15 residues. Germline V gene sequence: CDR1 MNHEY, CDR2 SVGAGI. With 4 bases clipped from V and 6 bases from J, the junction kept 4 bases outside the gene matches. The DNA of the CDR3 is TGTGCCAGCAGTTCGACTAGCGGGATTTCCGGGGAGCTGTTTTTT. This codes for CASSSTSGISGELFF.

This chain uses TRBV11-3 with TRBJ2-5, with D possibly being TRBD2 (6 bases). V was cut by 2 bases and J by 1 base, with 11 bases left in between. CDR1 is SGHNT and CDR2 is YENEEA in the germline V gene. This CDR3 region has 15 residues. The CDR3 DNA sequence: TGTGCCAGCAGCTTAAGGTGGGGGGTCCAAGAGACCCAGTACTTC. Translated: CASSLRWGVQETQYF.

This sequence joins TRBV5-1 and TRBJ1-1; D gene ambiguous. The CDR3 length is 14 residues. Germline V gene lookup returns CDR1 SGHRS and CDR2 YFSETQ. V dropped 0 bases and J dropped 4 bases, with 10 bases sitting between them. Here the CDR3 DNA reads TGCGCCAGCAGCTTGGAGGCCGCGGGCACTGAAGCTTTCTTT. This encodes CASSLEAAGTEAFF.